The 2 T cell receptor beta chains below come from one sample, sequenced in a study of cytomegalovirus exposure and HLA in healthy donors. Generated by immunoSEQ multiplex PCR, the TCRdb table keeps only in-frame clones and is missing some. The data contain some 120,000 clones, about 88% of them singletons. Sequenced: PBMCs. The receptors stem from a man aged 25 to 40 in good health and CMV-seronegative.

The V gene is TRBV10-1, the J gene TRBJ2-2, with D possibly being TRBD1 (6 bases). The CDR3 contains 15 residues. Trimming pared 9 bases from V and 2 bases from J, leaving 16 bases between. Germline assignment: CDR1 WNHNN and CDR2 SYGVQD (reference sequence). In DNA, the CDR3 is TGCGCCAGGGGCTTGGGGACAACAAACACCGGGGAGCTGTTTTTT. Translating it yields CARGLGTTNTGELFF.

The chain employs TRBV9 and TRBJ2-7; D perhaps matches TRBD2 (6 bases). Trimming removed 4 bases from V and 2 bases from J, with 16 bases in between. Germline-derived CDR1 and CDR2 are SGDLS and YYNGEE. CDR3 length: 15 residues. The CDR3, as DNA: TGTGCCAGCAGCCTATCTCCGGGGGAGGCCTACGAGCAGTACTTC. Translated: CASSLSPGEAYEQYF.